Below are 11 T cell receptor beta chains sequenced from a single sample in a study of shared clonotypes between healthy human individuals. Assay: immunoSEQ multiplex PCR; the TCRdb copy retains only in-frame clones and omits some. The table shows just over 2,000,000 clones, with roughly 95% occurring only once. Naive CD8 cells comprised CD45RO-negative, CCR7-positively selected cells, excluding terminally differentiated effector memory CD45RA+ cells. Sequencing was carried out using naive CD8+ T cells sorted from blood. All receptors derive from a man between 18 and 35 years old in good health.

CDR3 in DNA: TGTGCCAGCAGTCTACAGGGTGACACTGAAGCTTTCTTT. The encoded protein is CASSLQGDTEAFF. V and J are TRBV25-1 and TRBJ1-1, with D possibly matching TRBD1 (6 bases). Trimming took 5 bases from V and 3 from J, leaving 10 bases between them. The CDR3 loop spans 13 amino acids. Germline V gene lookup returns CDR1 MGHDK and CDR2 SYGVNS.

V usage is TRBV6-6 and J usage is TRBJ1-5; weak D call: TRBD1 (5 bases). The germline V gene encodes CDR1 MNHNY and CDR2 SVGAGI (reference sequence). This CDR3 region has 16 residues. Trimming stripped 2 bases from V and 7 bases from J, with 18 bases between. DNA for the CDR3: TGTGCCAGCAGTTACGTGGTGGGTCAGGGAAACCAGCCCCAGCATTTT. The encoded protein is CASSYVVGQGNQPQHF.

The V and J genes are TRBV4-3 and TRBJ2-7; D is tentatively TRBD1 or TRBD2 (5 bases each). The ends were cut back, 0 bases at V and 2 bases at J, with 17 bases in the middle. The CDR3 spans 17 residues. CDR1 is LGHNA and CDR2 is YSLEER in the germline V gene. The CDR3 region is CASSQDGRDGATYEQYF. CDR3 bases: TGCGCCAGCAGCCAAGATGGTCGGGACGGGGCTACCTACGAGCAGTACTTC.

V and J are TRBV5-1 and TRBJ2-7; TRBD2 agrees at 11 bases. This CDR3 is built from 14 residues. Per the germline V gene, CDR1 is SGHRS and CDR2 is YFSETQ. Trimming took 3 bases from V and 11 from J; bases not matched to a gene: 10. The CDR3 DNA sequence: TGCGCCAGCAGCTCGGGACTAGCGGAGGCCATGGAGTACTTC. It is translated as CASSSGLAEAMEYF.

The CDR3 sequence: CASSLGSGRDPYEQYF. The CDR3 bases are TGTGCCAGCAGCTTAGGAAGCGGGAGGGATCCATACGAGCAGTACTTC. This chain links TRBV11-2 with TRBJ2-7; 10 bases match TRBD2. The CDR3 totals 16 residues. Trimming took 1 base from V and 4 from J; bases not matched to a gene: 7. CDR1 and CDR2 from the germline V gene are SGHAT and FQNNGV.

The chain has TRBV6-5 and TRBJ1-2, with D unresolved. This CDR3 is 13 amino acids long. Per germline, CDR1 MNHEY and CDR2 SVGAGI. V was cut by 0 bases and J by 8 bases, with 10 bases left in between. Written as DNA, the CDR3 is TGTGCCAGCAGTTACTCGATTCAGGAAGGCTACACCTTC. Its protein product is CASSYSIQEGYTF.

The chain couples TRBV4-3 to TRBJ1-5, with D unresolved. The CDR3 has 14 residues. V was cut by 4 bases and J by 7 bases, with 14 bases left in between. Per the germline V gene, CDR1 is LGHNA and CDR2 is YSLEER. The CDR3 protein is CASSPDLGRQPQHF. CDR3 nucleotides: TGCGCCAGCAGCCCCGACTTGGGAAGGCAGCCCCAGCATTTT.

As regards this clone: The sample carries other DNA sequences with the same CDR3. The chain employs TRBV7-6 and TRBJ2-7; D not resolved. CDR1 is SGHVS, CDR2 FNYEAQ, per germline. V was shortened by 3 bases and J by 5 bases, with 8 bases between the two germline ends. This CDR3 comprises 12 residues. The CDR3 region is CASSFSGNEQYF. The CDR3 DNA reads as TGTGCCAGCAGCTTCTCCGGTAACGAGCAGTACTTC.

The DNA for the CDR3 is TGTGCCAGCAGCTTAGGAGTAGGGGCCTACGAGCAGTACTTC. This codes for CASSLGVGAYEQYF. The chain joins TRBV11-2 to TRBJ2-7, with D perhaps matching TRBD1 (5 bases). This CDR3 has 14 residues. Between the trimmed V and J ends, which lost 1 base and 2 bases, there was a span of 9 bases. Germline CDR1 SGHAT, CDR2 FQNNGV. Looking up the rest from reference TRBV11-2 and TRBJ2-7 gives the full variable domain: EAGVAQSPRYKIIEKRQSVAFWCNPISGHATLYWYQQILGQGPKLLIQFQNNGVVDDSQLPKDRFSAERLKGVDSTLKIQPAKLEDSAVYLCASSLGVGAYEQYFGPGTRLTVT.

The chain recombines TRBV19 with TRBJ1-1, with TRBD1 as a possible D gene (5 bases). With 3 bases removed from V and 5 bases from J, the gap between germline ends came to 10 bases. CDR3 size: 13 residues. The germline CDR1 and CDR2 sequences are LNHDA and SQIVND (reference sequence). The CDR3 coding sequence is TGTGCCAGTAGTATCTGGGGGGAGACTGAAGCTTTCTTT. Amino acids: CASSIWGETEAFF. Full variable domain (missing parts from reference TRBV19 and TRBJ1-1): DGGITQSPKYLFRKEGQNVTLSCEQNLNHDAMYWYRQDPGQGLRLIYYSQIVNDFQKGDIAEGYSVSREKKESFPLTVTSAQKNPTAFYLCASSIWGETEAFFGQGTRLTVV.

On this clone: The identical CDR3 is also encoded by other nucleotide sequences in the sample. The V gene is TRBV27, the J gene TRBJ2-2, with unresolved D. CDR1 is MNHEY and CDR2 is SMNVEV in the germline V gene (reference sequence). The CDR3 is 11 amino acids. Trimming stripped 3 bases from V and 4 bases from J, with 0 bases between. CDR3 residues: CASSFTGELFF. The DNA of the CDR3 is TGTGCCAGCAGTTTCACCGGGGAGCTGTTTTTT.